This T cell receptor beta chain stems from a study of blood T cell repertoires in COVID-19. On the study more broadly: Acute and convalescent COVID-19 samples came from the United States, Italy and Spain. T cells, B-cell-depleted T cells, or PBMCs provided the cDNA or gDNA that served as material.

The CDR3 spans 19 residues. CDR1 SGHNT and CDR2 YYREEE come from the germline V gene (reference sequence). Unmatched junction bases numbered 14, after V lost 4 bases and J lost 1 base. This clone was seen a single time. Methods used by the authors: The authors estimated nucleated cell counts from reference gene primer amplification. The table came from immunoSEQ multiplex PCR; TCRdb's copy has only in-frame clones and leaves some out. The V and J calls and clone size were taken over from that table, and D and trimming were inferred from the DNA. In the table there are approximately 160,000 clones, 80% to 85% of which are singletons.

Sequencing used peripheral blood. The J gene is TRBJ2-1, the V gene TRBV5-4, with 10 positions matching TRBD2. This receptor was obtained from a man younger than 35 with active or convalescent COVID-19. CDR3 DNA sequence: TGTGCCAGCAGCCCGAGGCAGTCTAGCGGGAGTCCGTCCTACAATGAGCAGTTCTTC. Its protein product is CASSPRQSSGSPSYNEQFF.